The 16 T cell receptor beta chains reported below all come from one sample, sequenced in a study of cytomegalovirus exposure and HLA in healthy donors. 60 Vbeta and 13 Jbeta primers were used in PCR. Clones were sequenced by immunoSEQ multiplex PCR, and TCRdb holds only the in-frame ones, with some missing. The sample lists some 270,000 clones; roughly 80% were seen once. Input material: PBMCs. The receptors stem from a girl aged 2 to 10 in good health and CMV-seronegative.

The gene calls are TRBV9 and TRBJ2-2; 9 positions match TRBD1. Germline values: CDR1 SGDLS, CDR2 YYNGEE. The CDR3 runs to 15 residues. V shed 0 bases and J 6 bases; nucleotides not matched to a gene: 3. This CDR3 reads CASSVVRTGAGELFF. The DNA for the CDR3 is TGTGCCAGCAGCGTAGTTAGGACAGGGGCCGGGGAGCTGTTTTTT.

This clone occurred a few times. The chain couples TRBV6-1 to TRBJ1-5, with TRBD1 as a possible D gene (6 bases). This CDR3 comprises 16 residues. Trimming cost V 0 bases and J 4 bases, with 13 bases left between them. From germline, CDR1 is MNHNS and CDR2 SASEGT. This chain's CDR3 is CASSEALTGRNQPQHF. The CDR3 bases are TGTGCCAGCAGTGAAGCGCTGACAGGACGGAATCAGCCCCAGCATTTT.

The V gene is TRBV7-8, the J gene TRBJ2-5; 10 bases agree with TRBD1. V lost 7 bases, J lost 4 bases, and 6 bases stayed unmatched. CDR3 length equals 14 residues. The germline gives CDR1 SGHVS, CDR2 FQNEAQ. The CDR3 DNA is TGTGCCAGCAAGACAGGGGGCTTTTCAGAGACCCAGTACTTC. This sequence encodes CASKTGGFSETQYF. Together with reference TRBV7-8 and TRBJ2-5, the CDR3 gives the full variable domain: GAGVSQSPRYKVAKRGQDVALRCDPISGHVSLFWYQQALGQGPEFLTYFQNEAQLDKSGLPSDRFFAERPEGSVSTLKIQRTQQEDSAVYLCASKTGGFSETQYFGPGTRLLVL.

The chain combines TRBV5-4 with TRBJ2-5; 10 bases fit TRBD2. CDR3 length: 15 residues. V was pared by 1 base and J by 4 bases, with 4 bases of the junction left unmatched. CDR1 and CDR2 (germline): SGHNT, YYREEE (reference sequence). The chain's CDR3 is CASSLIVAGGETQYF. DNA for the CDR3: TGTGCCAGCAGCTTGATTGTAGCGGGAGGAGAGACCCAGTACTTC.

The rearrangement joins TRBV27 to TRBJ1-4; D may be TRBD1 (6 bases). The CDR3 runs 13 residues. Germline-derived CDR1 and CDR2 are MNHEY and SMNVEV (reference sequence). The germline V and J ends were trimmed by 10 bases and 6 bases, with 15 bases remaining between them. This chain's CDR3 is CATRGGFDEKLFF. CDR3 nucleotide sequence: TGTGCCACCCGAGGGGGATTTGATGAAAAACTGTTTTTT. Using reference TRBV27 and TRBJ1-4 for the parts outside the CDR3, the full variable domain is EAQVTQNPRYLITVTGKKLTVTCSQNMNHEYMSWYRQDPGLGLRQIYYSMNVEVTDKGDVPEGYKVSRKEKRNFPLILESPSPNQTSLYFCATRGGFDEKLFFGSGTQLSVL.

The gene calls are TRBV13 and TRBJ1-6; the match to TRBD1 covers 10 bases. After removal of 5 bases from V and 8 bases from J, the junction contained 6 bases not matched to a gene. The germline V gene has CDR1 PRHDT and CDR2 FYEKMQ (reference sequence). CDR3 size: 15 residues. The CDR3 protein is CASSRDRGRYSPLHF. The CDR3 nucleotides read TGTGCCAGCAGCCGAGACAGGGGGCGATATTCACCCCTCCACTTT.

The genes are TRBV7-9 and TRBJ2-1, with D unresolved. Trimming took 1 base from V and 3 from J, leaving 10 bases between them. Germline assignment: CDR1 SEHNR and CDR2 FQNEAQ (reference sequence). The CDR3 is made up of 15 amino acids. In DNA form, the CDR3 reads TGTGCCAGCAGCTTAGTAACTCCGAACTACAATGAGCAGTTCTTC. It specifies CASSLVTPNYNEQFF.

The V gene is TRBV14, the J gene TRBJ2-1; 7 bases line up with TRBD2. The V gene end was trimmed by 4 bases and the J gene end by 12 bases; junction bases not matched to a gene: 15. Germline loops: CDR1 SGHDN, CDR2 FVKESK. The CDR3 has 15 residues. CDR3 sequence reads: CASSPVVGGSLVQFF. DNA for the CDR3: TGTGCCAGCAGCCCAGTCGTTGGCGGGAGTCTGGTGCAGTTCTTC.

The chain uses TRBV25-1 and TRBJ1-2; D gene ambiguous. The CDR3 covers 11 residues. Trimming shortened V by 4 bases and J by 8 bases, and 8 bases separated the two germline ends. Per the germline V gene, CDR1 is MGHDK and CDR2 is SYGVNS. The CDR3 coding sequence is TGTGCCAGCAGTGCCGGGGAAGGCTACACCTTC. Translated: CASSAGEGYTF.

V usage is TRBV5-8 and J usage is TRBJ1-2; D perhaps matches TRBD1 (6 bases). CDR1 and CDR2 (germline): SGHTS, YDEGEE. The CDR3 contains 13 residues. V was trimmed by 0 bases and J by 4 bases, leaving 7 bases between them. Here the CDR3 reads CASSLDRVYGYTF. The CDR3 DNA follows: TGTGCCAGCAGCTTGGACAGGGTCTATGGCTACACCTTC.

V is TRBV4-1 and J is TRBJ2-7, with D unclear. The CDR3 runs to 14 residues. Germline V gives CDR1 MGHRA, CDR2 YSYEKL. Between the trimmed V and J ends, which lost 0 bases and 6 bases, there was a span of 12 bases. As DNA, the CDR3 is TGCGCCAGCAGCCAAGATTGGAACTACGGCGAGCAGTACTTC. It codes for CASSQDWNYGEQYF.

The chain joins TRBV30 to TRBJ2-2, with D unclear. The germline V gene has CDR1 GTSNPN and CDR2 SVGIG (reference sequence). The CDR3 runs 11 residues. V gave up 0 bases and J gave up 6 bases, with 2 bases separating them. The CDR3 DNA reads TGTGCCTGGAGTGTCGCCGGGGAGCTGTTTTTT. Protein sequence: CAWSVAGELFF. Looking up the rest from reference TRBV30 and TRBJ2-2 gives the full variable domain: SQTIHQWPATLVQPVGSPLSLECTVEGTSNPNLYWYRQAAGRGLQLLFYSVGIGQISSEVPQNLSASRPQDRQFILSSKKLLLSDSGFYLCAWSVAGELFFGEGSRLTVL.

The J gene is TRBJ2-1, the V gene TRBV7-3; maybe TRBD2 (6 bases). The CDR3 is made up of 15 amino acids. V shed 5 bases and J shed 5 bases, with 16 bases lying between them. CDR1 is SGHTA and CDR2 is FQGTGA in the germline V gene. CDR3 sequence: CASSLGTWGNNEQFF. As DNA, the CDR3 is TGTGCCAGCAGCCTTGGGACTTGGGGAAACAATGAGCAGTTCTTC.

The chain's CDR3 is CASRDRGYYGYTF. The DNA of the CDR3 is TGTGCCAGCAGGGACAGGGGGTACTATGGCTACACCTTC. This chain uses TRBV2 with TRBJ1-2; TRBD1 matches at 10 bases. Germline-derived CDR1 and CDR2 are SNHLY and FYNNEI. This CDR3 is built from 13 residues. The V and J ends lost 6 bases and 3 bases, in that order; junction bases with no gene match: 1.

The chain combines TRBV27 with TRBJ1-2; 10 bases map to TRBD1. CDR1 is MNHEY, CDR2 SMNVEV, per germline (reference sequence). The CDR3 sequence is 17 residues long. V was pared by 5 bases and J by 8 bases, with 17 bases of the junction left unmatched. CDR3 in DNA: TGTGCCAGCAGTCCCCAATGGGGGACAGGGGTTCTTGAAGGCTACACCTTC. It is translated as CASSPQWGTGVLEGYTF.

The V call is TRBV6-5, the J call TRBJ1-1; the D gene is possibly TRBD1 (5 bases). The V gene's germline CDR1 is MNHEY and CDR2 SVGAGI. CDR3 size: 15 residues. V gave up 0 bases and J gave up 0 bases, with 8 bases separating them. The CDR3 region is CASSYSGALNTEAFF. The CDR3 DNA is TGTGCCAGCAGTTACTCAGGGGCCTTGAACACTGAAGCTTTCTTT.